These 30 T cell receptor beta chains came from one sample sequenced in a study of T cells in Graves' hyperthyroidism and ophthalmopathy (dated 2019 in TCRdb). The library was prepared using multiplex PCR. Sequenced using an Illumina HiSeq 2000. Amplification of TCR beta CDR3 regions was carried out from RNA transcripts. A first-round RT-PCR of the TCR CDR3 used the HTBI primer set with the Qiagen OneStep RT-PCR kit. Starting from the raw public reads, TCRdb applied fastp trimming at Q25, assembled clones with MiXCR and retained in-frame beta chains. Each CDR3 protein appears once, grouped with its most common genes and DNA. Within this sample are approximately 380,000 distinct CDR3 sequences, with over 15% of them counted one time only. Around 4% of the sample rests with the top ten. Specimen: blood. The receptor source for this set is a woman aged 18-29 years with Graves' hyperthyroidism.

The V call is TRBV12-3 or TRBV12-4, the J call TRBJ1-6, with a tentative D call TRBD1 (5 bases). V was trimmed by 6 bases and J by 10 bases, leaving 13 bases between them. CDR3 length: 13 amino acids. The CDR3 sequence: CASSPGGGSPLHF. CDR3 nucleotide sequence: TGTGCCAGCAGCCCGGGGGGGGGATCACCCCTCCACTTT.

The CDR3 coding sequence is TGCGCCAGCAGCTTGGTGGCTGGTACTGGGATCGAAGCTTTCTTT. Translation: CASSLVAGTGIEAFF. J is TRBJ1-1 and V is TRBV5-1; D gene uncertain. CDR1 is SGHRS, CDR2 YFSETQ, per germline. Deletions cut 0 bases from V and 8 bases from J, with 17 bases between. This CDR3 region has 15 residues.

This clonotype turned up a few times. This rearrangement joins TRBV11-2 to TRBJ1-3; D perhaps matches TRBD1 (5 bases). The CDR3 spans 17 residues. V was cut by 4 bases and J by 0 bases, with 16 bases left in between. CDR1 and CDR2 (germline): SGHAT, FQNNGV. This chain's CDR3 is CASSSLQGFFSGNTIYF. The DNA for the CDR3 is TGTGCCAGCAGCTCGCTCCAGGGCTTCTTCTCTGGAAACACCATATATTTT.

There are many counts of this clonotype. This chain links TRBV12-3 or TRBV12-4 with TRBJ1-5, with D perhaps TRBD1 (5 bases). The CDR3 totals 15 residues. V was shortened by 3 bases and J by 3 bases, with 12 bases between the two germline ends. The CDR3 bases are TGTGCCAGCAGTTTCAATCGGGGCAACAATCAGCCCCAGCATTTT. It codes for CASSFNRGNNQPQHF.

The chain carries TRBV5-1 and TRBJ1-6, with D possibly matching TRBD1 (6 bases). V lost 5 bases to trimming and J lost 7 bases, with 10 bases between them. The CDR3 is 13 amino acids. CDR1 and CDR2 from the germline V gene are SGHRS and YFSETQ. DNA for the CDR3: TGCGCCAGCAGTGGGGACATAAATTCACCCCTCCACTTT. Its protein product is CASSGDINSPLHF.

Note on this clonotype: Possible read error: a much larger clone is one base away. The rearrangement joins TRBV14 to TRBJ1-2, with TRBD1 as a possible D gene (6 bases). V shed 4 bases and J shed 5 bases, with 14 bases lying between them. The CDR3 totals 14 residues. Germline lookup yields CDR1 SGHDN and CDR2 FVKESK. In DNA form, the CDR3 reads TGTGCCAGCAGCCGTCAGGGGACCTCGTATGGCTACACCTTC. It yields the protein CASSRQGTSYGYTF. The complete variable domain, with remaining parts taken from reference TRBV14 and TRBJ1-2, reads EAGVTQFPSHSVIEKGQTVTLRCDPISGHDNLYWYRRVMGKEIKFLLHFVKESKQDESGMPNNRFLAERTGGTYSTLKVQPAELEDSGVYFCASSRQGTSYGYTFGSGTRLTVV.

The chain joins TRBV12-3 or TRBV12-4 to TRBJ2-5, with D possibly matching TRBD1 (5 bases). The CDR3 runs 17 residues. Between the trimmed V and J ends, which lost 6 bases and 0 bases, there was a span of 20 bases. The CDR3 nucleotides are TGTGCCAGCAGGGGTGAGGCGGACACTCAGTACCAAGAGACCCAGTACTTC. The encoded protein is CASRGEADTQYQETQYF.

This clonotype came up many times. The V gene is TRBV20-1, the J gene TRBJ1-1, with a possible D match to TRBD1 (5 bases). The CDR3 is 12 residues long. Trimming pared 3 bases from V and 2 bases from J, leaving 7 bases between. The germline V gene has CDR1 DFQATT and CDR2 SNEGSKA (reference sequence). The CDR3 DNA reads TGCAGTGCTAGCGGGGGAAACACTGAAGCTTTCTTT. Its protein is CSASGGNTEAFF.

The chain combines TRBV30 with TRBJ1-1; maybe TRBD1 (5 bases). Per germline, CDR1 GTSNPN and CDR2 SVGIG (reference sequence). This CDR3 region has 16 residues. The ends were cut back, 1 base at V and 4 bases at J, with 19 bases in the middle. The CDR3 sequence is CAWSDRRRGGGTEAFF. In nucleotides, the CDR3 is TGTGCCTGGAGTGACCGTCGGAGGGGTGGAGGCACTGAAGCTTTCTTT.

A few counts support this clonotype. The chain has TRBV6-5 and TRBJ2-5; D gene unclear. Germline CDR1 MNHEY, CDR2 SVGAGI. V was trimmed by 3 bases and J by 1 base, leaving 9 bases between them. The CDR3 is made up of 14 amino acids. The CDR3 here is CASSYIGSQETQYF. Here the CDR3 DNA reads TGTGCCAGCAGTTATATCGGCTCCCAAGAGACCCAGTACTTC.

This clonotype was detected ten times or more. The chain employs TRBV27 and TRBJ1-1, with a tentative D call TRBD1 (6 bases). This CDR3 has 15 residues. In germline, CDR1 is MNHEY, CDR2 SMNVEV (reference sequence). The V and J ends lost 4 bases and 3 bases respectively, with 15 bases between them. The CDR3 spells CASSSAGTWDTEAFF. As DNA, the CDR3 is TGTGCCAGCAGTTCAGCCGGGACATGGGACACTGAAGCTTTCTTT.

This clonotype was observed many times. V and J are TRBV6-5 and TRBJ1-5; D unresolved. In germline, CDR1 is MNHEY, CDR2 SVGAGI. This CDR3 has 12 residues. V was pared by 3 bases and J by 7 bases, with 7 bases between. CDR3 in amino acids: CASSYPSQPQHF. The CDR3 bases are TGTGCCAGCAGTTATCCCAGCCAGCCCCAGCATTTT.

The rearrangement joins TRBV12-3 or TRBV12-4 to TRBJ1-1; D is perhaps TRBD1 (5 bases). The CDR3 has 13 residues. The ends were cut back, 6 bases at V and 6 bases at J, with 14 bases in the middle. The CDR3 DNA reads TGTGCCAGCAGGGGGCGGGGAGATGCTGAAGCTTTCTTT. Its translation is CASRGRGDAEAFF.

This clonotype was seen repeatedly, ten times or more. The chain carries TRBV6-1 and TRBJ1-6, with 7 bases matching TRBD1. CDR1 and CDR2 (germline): MNHNS, SASEGT. V lost 4 bases and J lost 0; bases outside the gene matches: 12. The length of the CDR3 is 19 residues. CDR3 region: CASSGRDRASSSYNSPLHF. For the CDR3, the DNA is TGTGCCAGCAGTGGACGGGACAGAGCTTCGAGCTCCTATAATTCACCCCTCCACTTT.

A remark on this clonotype: A read error is possible here, since a much larger clone lies one base away. The V and J genes are TRBV10-3 and TRBJ1-5; no firm D call. The V gene's germline CDR1 is ENHRY and CDR2 SYGVKD. The length of the CDR3 is 13 residues. Trimming took 2 bases from V and 1 from J, leaving 3 bases between them. CDR3 residues: CAISEDSNQPQHF. In nucleotides, the CDR3 is TGTGCCATCAGTGAGGACAGCAATCAGCCCCAGCATTTT.

The rearrangement links TRBV6-1 to TRBJ2-5; D gene uncertain. CDR3 length: 13 amino acids. With 4 bases removed from V and 2 bases from J, the gap between germline ends came to 8 bases. CDR1 is MNHNS and CDR2 is SASEGT in the germline V gene. CDR3: CASSVVRQETQYF. In nucleotides, the CDR3 is TGTGCCAGCAGTGTGGTCAGGCAAGAGACCCAGTACTTC.

The table lists this clonotype with many counts. The chain has TRBV20-1 and TRBJ2-7; possible D gene TRBD2, 5 bases. Germline-derived CDR1 and CDR2 are DFQATT and SNEGSKA (reference sequence). Trimming took 3 bases from V and 4 from J, leaving 16 bases between them. CDR3 length equals 14 residues. In DNA, the CDR3 is TGCAGTGCTAGTTCCGGGGTTCGTTTTTACGAGCAGTACTTC. Its translation: CSASSGVRFYEQYF.

At least ten counts were recorded for this clonotype. The chain couples TRBV6-2 or TRBV6-3 to TRBJ1-1, with 7 bases aligning to TRBD1. Per the germline V gene, CDR1 is MNHEY and CDR2 is SVGEGT. The ends lost 6 bases at V and 4 bases at J; junction bases unmatched: 5. The CDR3 consists of 13 residues. The CDR3 coding sequence is TGTGCCAGCAGGCCGACAGGGACCACTGAAGCTTTCTTT. It yields the protein CASRPTGTTEAFF.

The CDR3: CATSRDFYDNSPLHF. In DNA form, the CDR3 reads TGTGCCACCAGCAGAGATTTTTATGATAATTCACCCCTCCACTTT. The V gene is TRBV15, the J gene TRBJ1-6; D is ambiguous. Germline V gene lookup returns CDR1 LNHNV and CDR2 YYDKDF (reference sequence). The germline V and J ends were trimmed by 0 bases and 5 bases, with 8 bases remaining between them. CDR3 size: 15 residues.

V is TRBV4-2 and J is TRBJ1-2, with 8 bases identical to TRBD1. V lost 0 bases and J lost 2; bases outside the gene matches: 5. CDR1 is LGHNA and CDR2 is YNFKEQ in the germline V gene. CDR3 length: 16 residues. CDR3 nucleotides: TGTGCCAGCAGCCAAGATTTTTCAGGGGGCAACTATGGCTACACCTTC. It specifies CASSQDFSGGNYGYTF.

This clonotype was seen repeatedly, ten times or more. This chain connects TRBV2 to TRBJ1-4; 9 bases match TRBD1. Germline CDR1 reads SNHLY; CDR2 reads FYNNEI. The CDR3 length is 14 residues. V shed 5 bases and J 7 bases; nucleotides not matched to a gene: 5. The chain's CDR3 is CASSHRDRAEKLFF. The CDR3 nucleotides are TGTGCCAGCAGTCATCGGGACAGGGCTGAAAAACTGTTTTTT.

V is TRBV7-2 and J is TRBJ1-2; D possibly corresponds to TRBD1 (5 bases). Germline V gene sequence: CDR1 SGHTA, CDR2 FQGNSA. V lost 0 bases and J 0 bases, leaving 8 bases between the germline ends. This CDR3 region has 15 residues. For the CDR3, the DNA is TGTGCCAGCAGCTTAGCAGGGGCAGCTAACTATGGCTACACCTTC. It encodes CASSLAGAANYGYTF.

This clonotype was counted many times. V usage is TRBV2 and J usage is TRBJ2-5; tentatively, D is TRBD1 (6 bases). The germline gives CDR1 SNHLY, CDR2 FYNNEI. The CDR3 has 12 amino acids. The V end lost 7 bases, the J end lost 4 bases, and 10 bases lay between the germline ends. CDR3 residues: CASNRDGETQYF. The CDR3 coding sequence is TGTGCCAGCAACAGGGATGGAGAGACCCAGTACTTC.

Note on this clonotype: It may be a read error: a sequence one base away is much more abundant. The conserved phenylalanine or tryptophan normally closing the CDR3 is absent here, so this likely arose from a read error. Here the CDR3 reads CSARPDGGELFS. The CDR3 DNA follows: TGCAGTGCTAGGCCCGACGGGGGGGAGCTGTTTTCT. The chain combines TRBV20-1 with TRBJ2-2; D gene unclear. Germline loops: CDR1 DFQATT, CDR2 SNEGSKA (reference sequence). V lost 3 bases to trimming and J lost 8 bases, with 10 bases between them. This CDR3 has 12 amino acids.

This clonotype occurred many times. The chain has TRBV6-1 and TRBJ2-7, with D perhaps TRBD2 (5 bases). Trimming removed 6 bases from V and 2 bases from J, with 8 bases in between. This CDR3 is 12 amino acids long. CDR1 MNHNS and CDR2 SASEGT come from the germline V gene. CDR3 sequence (DNA): TGTGCCAGCAGGAGGGATACCTACGAGCAGTACTTC. Translated: CASRRDTYEQYF.

This clonotype occurred many times. The chain combines TRBV12-3 or TRBV12-4 with TRBJ1-5, with 8 bases fitting TRBD1. This CDR3 comprises 16 residues. V lost 7 bases and J lost 2; bases outside the gene matches: 10. The CDR3 loop is CASTITLQGGNQPQHF. DNA for the CDR3: TGTGCCAGCACCATTACCTTACAGGGGGGCAATCAGCCCCAGCATTTT.

This clonotype has at least ten counts. The J gene is TRBJ1-1, the V gene TRBV18; D not certain. The CDR3 loop spans 11 amino acids. Germline V CDR1 and CDR2: KGHSH, LQKENI. Trimming removed 3 bases from V and 5 bases from J, with 4 bases in between. CDR3 bases: TGTGCCAGCTCACCTCAGACTGAAGCTTTCTTT. Its protein product is CASSPQTEAFF.

CDR3 sequence (DNA): TGTGCCAGCAGCCGCAAATATGAAGCTTTCTTT. Translating gives CASSRKYEAFF. This chain links TRBV28 with TRBJ1-1, with D unresolved. Germline V lookup: CDR1 MDHEN, CDR2 SYDVKM. The CDR3 extends over 11 amino acids. The ends were cut back, 6 bases at V and 7 bases at J, with 9 bases in the middle.

This clonotype occurred many times. CDR3 residues: CASTSMTSGGETQYF. The CDR3 nucleotides are TGTGCCAGCACATCGATGACTAGCGGAGGGGAGACCCAGTACTTC. This sequence joins TRBV28 and TRBJ2-5, with 9 bases matching TRBD2. The V segment lost 7 bases and the J segment 5 bases; nucleotides outside the gene matches: 11. CDR3 length: 15 amino acids. Germline CDR1 and CDR2: MDHEN and SYDVKM.

In the case of this clonotype: One junction end does not reproduce the germline sequence, and a read error may be involved. V and J are TRBV4-1 and TRBJ2-5, with D uncertain. This CDR3 comprises 13 residues. Germline CDR1 MGHRA, CDR2 YSYEKL. In DNA, the CDR3 is TGCACCAGCAGCCGTGGACCACAAGAGACCCAGTACTTC. Protein: CTSSRGPQETQYF.